A single sample is the source of the 27 T cell receptor beta chains below, sequenced in a study of OX40 agonist ivuxolimab in advanced cancers. Using immunoSEQ multiplex PCR, the repertoire was profiled, and TCRdb retains in-frame clones only, with some absent. The sample holds approximately 11,000 clones, roughly 71% seen once. Sequences were derived from CD4+ or CD8+ T cells sorted from blood, sampled in a trial of the OX40 agonist ivuxolimab. These receptors were obtained from an adult with an advanced solid tumor such as melanoma, head and neck, liver or kidney cancer.

There are a few counts of this clone. The gene calls are TRBV19 and TRBJ2-5; D unresolved. Germline V gene sequence: CDR1 LNHDA, CDR2 SQIVND (reference sequence). Between the trimmed V and J ends, which lost 7 bases and 7 bases, there was a span of 10 bases. This CDR3 is built from 11 residues. CDR3 sequence reads: CASTYLGTQYF. For the CDR3, the DNA is TGTGCCAGTACCTACCTCGGGACCCAGTACTTC. The entire variable domain, with the rest obtained from reference TRBV19 and TRBJ2-5, is as follows: DGGITQSPKYLFRKEGQNVTLSCEQNLNHDAMYWYRQDPGQGLRLIYYSQIVNDFQKGDIAEGYSVSREKKESFPLTVTSAQKNPTAFYLCASTYLGTQYFGPGTRLLVL.

This clone occurred a few times. The chain joins TRBV7-2 to TRBJ2-1; D ambiguous. This CDR3 contains 12 residues. Per germline, CDR1 SGHTA and CDR2 FQGNSA. The germline V and J ends were trimmed by 1 base and 7 bases, with 5 bases remaining between them. The CDR3 coding sequence is TGTGCCAGCAGCTTAGAAGGTAATGAGCAGTTCTTC. Translating it yields CASSLEGNEQFF. The variable domain in full, completed from reference TRBV7-2 and TRBJ2-1, reads GAGVSQSPSNKVTEKGKDVELRCDPISGHTALYWYRQSLGQGLEFLIYFQGNSAPDKSGLPSDRFSAERTGGSVSTLTIQRTQQEDSAVYLCASSLEGNEQFFGPGTRLTVL.

This chain links TRBV6-6 with TRBJ1-5; 11 nucleotides agree with TRBD1. V dropped 6 bases and J dropped 7; count of bases not matched to a gene: 8. The germline CDR1 and CDR2 sequences are MNHNY and SVGAGI (reference sequence). The CDR3 covers 15 residues. The CDR3 protein is CASSSGQGANQPQHF. CDR3 nucleotides: TGTGCCAGCAGCAGTGGACAGGGGGCGAACCAGCCCCAGCATTTT.

The chain combines TRBV9 with TRBJ2-5, with a possible D match to TRBD2 (6 bases). V lost 3 bases to trimming and J lost 1 base, with 16 bases between them. This CDR3 is built from 16 residues. The germline CDR1 and CDR2 sequences are SGDLS and YYNGEE. The DNA for the CDR3 is TGTGCCAGCAGCGCGGGGGAGTACGGGGTCCAAGAGACCCAGTACTTC. Translating gives CASSAGEYGVQETQYF. Complete variable domain (other parts from reference TRBV9 and TRBJ2-5): DSGVTQTPKHLITATGQRVTLRCSPRSGDLSVYWYQQSLDQGLQFLIQYYNGEERAKGNILERFSAQQFPDLHSELNLSSLELGDSALYFCASSAGEYGVQETQYFGPGTRLLVL.

The V and J genes are TRBV6-4 and TRBJ2-1; 14 nucleotides match TRBD2. The V and J ends lost 3 bases and 10 bases, in that order; junction bases with no gene match: 8. The CDR3 spans 16 residues. The germline CDR1 and CDR2 sequences are MRHNA and SNTAGT. CDR3 nucleotide sequence: TGTGCCAGCAGTGAAGAGGGGACTAGCGGGAGCCGAGAGCAGTTCTTC. Its protein product is CASSEEGTSGSREQFF.

The chain joins TRBV19 to TRBJ2-2; maybe TRBD2 (5 bases). Germline V gene sequence: CDR1 LNHDA, CDR2 SQIVND (reference sequence). The CDR3 contains 16 residues. V shed 1 base and J shed 4 bases, with 13 bases lying between them. The CDR3 reads CASSIVSGRGTGELFF. CDR3 DNA sequence: TGTGCCAGTAGTATAGTGTCCGGTCGGGGCACCGGGGAGCTGTTTTTT.

The chain combines TRBV6-6 with TRBJ2-2, with D maybe TRBD1 (5 bases). Trimming pared 2 bases from V and 4 bases from J, leaving 8 bases between. The CDR3 covers 14 residues. Germline CDR1 MNHNY, CDR2 SVGAGI (reference sequence). The CDR3 loop is CASSYPTGTGELFF. The CDR3 nucleotides read TGTGCCAGCAGTTACCCTACAGGCACCGGGGAGCTGTTTTTT.

The rearrangement links TRBV6-5 to TRBJ1-6; tentatively, D is TRBD1 (6 bases). The V gene lost 6 bases and the J gene lost 4 bases, with 10 bases spanning the gap. Germline V gene data show CDR1 as MNHEY and CDR2 as SVGAGI. There are 14 residues in the CDR3. The CDR3 here is CASSSGQYNSPLHF. The CDR3 coding sequence is TGTGCCAGCAGCTCCGGACAGTATAATTCACCCCTCCACTTT.

V gene TRBV7-2 combines with J gene TRBJ2-3, with D perhaps TRBD2 (5 bases). CDR1 is SGHTA and CDR2 is FQGNSA in the germline V gene. V lost 5 bases, J lost 0 bases, and 9 bases lay in between. This CDR3 has 14 amino acids. CDR3 residues: CASSRGASTDTQYF. The CDR3 nucleotides read TGTGCCAGCAGCCGGGGTGCTAGCACAGATACGCAGTATTTT. Looking up the rest from reference TRBV7-2 and TRBJ2-3 gives the full variable domain: GAGVSQSPSNKVTEKGKDVELRCDPISGHTALYWYRQSLGQGLEFLIYFQGNSAPDKSGLPSDRFSAERTGGSVSTLTIQRTQQEDSAVYLCASSRGASTDTQYFGPGTRLTVL.

This clone is labeled as medium-sized (0.01 to 0.1%). V is TRBV6-4 and J is TRBJ1-1; weak D call: TRBD1 (5 bases). CDR1 and CDR2 from the germline V gene are MRHNA and SNTAGT. This CDR3 contains 15 residues. Trimming removed 6 bases from V and 1 base from J, with 15 bases in between. CDR3 in amino acids: CASSRGIEWNTEAFF. DNA of the CDR3: TGTGCCAGCAGCCGGGGGATCGAGTGGAACACTGAAGCTTTCTTT.

This clone appeared a single time. CDR3 sequence: CSFRDFDIEQFF. In DNA form, the CDR3 reads TGCAGCTTCCGGGACTTTGATATTGAGCAGTTCTTC. The chain links TRBV29-1 to TRBJ2-1, with D perhaps matching TRBD2 (6 bases). This CDR3 is 12 amino acids long. The V and J ends lost 8 bases and 9 bases respectively, with 17 bases between them. Germline V gives CDR1 SQVTM, CDR2 ANQGSEA.

This rearrangement joins TRBV6-1 to TRBJ2-1; 10 positions agree with TRBD2. The CDR3 runs 13 residues. Per germline, CDR1 MNHNS and CDR2 SASEGT. J lost 4 bases, V lost 10 bases, and 4 bases had no gene match. The CDR3: CATTSGDYNEQFF. In DNA form, the CDR3 reads TGTGCCACTACTAGCGGGGATTACAATGAGCAGTTCTTC.

The chain links TRBV29-1 to TRBJ2-1; TRBD2 aligns across 14 bases. V gave up 7 bases and J gave up 7 bases; unmatched junction bases: 9. The CDR3 sequence is 15 residues long. Germline loops: CDR1 SQVTM, CDR2 ANQGSEA. The chain's CDR3 is CSASSGTSGRNEQFF. CDR3 sequence (DNA): TGCAGCGCTAGTTCAGGGACTAGCGGGAGAAATGAGCAGTTCTTC.

The rearrangement joins TRBV28 to TRBJ1-5, with 7 bases aligning to TRBD1. J gave up 9 bases and V 7 bases, and 6 bases lay outside the gene matches. The CDR3 length is 12 residues. Germline V lookup: CDR1 MDHEN, CDR2 SYDVKM. CDR3 coding DNA: TGTGCCAGCAAAACAGGGGTAAGGCCCCAGCATTTT. Translation: CASKTGVRPQHF.

V usage is TRBV27 and J usage is TRBJ2-7; D might be TRBD1 (7 bases). The germline V and J ends were trimmed by 2 bases and 5 bases, with 13 bases remaining between them. The CDR3 runs to 14 residues. Germline values: CDR1 MNHEY, CDR2 SMNVEV (reference sequence). Here the CDR3 DNA reads TGTGCCAGCAGTTTAACAGGGGACTTGGACGAGCAGTACTTC. It specifies CASSLTGDLDEQYF.

This rearrangement joins TRBV6-1 to TRBJ1-1, with D possibly TRBD1 on 5 matching bases. The V end lost 4 bases, the J end lost 1 base, and 10 bases lay between the germline ends. The CDR3 has 14 residues. Germline CDR1 reads MNHNS; CDR2 reads SASEGT. The CDR3 nucleotides are TGTGCCAGCAGTGTTAGAGGGGAGAACACTGAAGCTTTCTTT. Protein product: CASSVRGENTEAFF.

The CDR3 here is CASSYTGYEQYF. In nucleotides, the CDR3 is TGTGCCAGCAGTTACACGGGGTACGAGCAGTACTTC. The J gene is TRBJ2-7, the V gene TRBV6-5; D might be TRBD2 (5 bases). The V and J ends lost 2 bases and 4 bases respectively, with 6 bases between them. The CDR3 is 12 residues long. Germline V lookup: CDR1 MNHEY, CDR2 SVGAGI.

This clone is medium-sized (0.01 to 0.1%). The chain is built from TRBV27 and TRBJ1-1; D gene uncertain. V lost 4 bases, J lost 0 bases, and 6 bases lay in between. This CDR3 region has 13 residues. Per germline, CDR1 MNHEY and CDR2 SMNVEV (reference sequence). The CDR3: CASSWLLNTEAFF. In DNA form, the CDR3 reads TGTGCCAGCAGTTGGCTATTGAACACTGAAGCTTTCTTT.

V usage is TRBV19 and J usage is TRBJ1-4, with TRBD1 matching 9 bases. The germline V gene has CDR1 LNHDA and CDR2 SQIVND (reference sequence). The CDR3 is made up of 14 amino acids. The trim removed 3 bases at V and 12 bases at J, leaving 8 bases unmatched. The CDR3 region is CASSMGQGYSELFF. In nucleotides, the CDR3 is TGTGCCAGTAGTATGGGACAGGGTTATTCGGAACTGTTTTTT.

Here the CDR3 DNA reads TGTGCCAGTAGTCCGACAGGGATCGGGGAGCTGTTTTTT. Its translation: CASSPTGIGELFF. V and J are TRBV19 and TRBJ2-2; TRBD1 matches 7 bases. The CDR3 is 13 amino acids. V lost 5 bases, J lost 7 bases, and 4 bases stayed unmatched. Germline values: CDR1 LNHDA, CDR2 SQIVND (reference sequence).

About this clone: Other DNA sequences in this specimen translate into the identical CDR3. The V gene is TRBV27, the J gene TRBJ1-1; D unclear. V lost 8 bases and J 1 base, leaving 5 bases between the germline ends. The germline V gene encodes CDR1 MNHEY and CDR2 SMNVEV (reference sequence). The CDR3 runs to 11 residues. The CDR3 sequence is CASHGNTEAFF. The CDR3 DNA sequence: TGTGCCAGCCATGGGAACACTGAAGCTTTCTTT.

V usage is TRBV19 and J usage is TRBJ2-7; D could derive from TRBD1 or TRBD2 (5 bases each). Germline V gene lookup returns CDR1 LNHDA and CDR2 SQIVND (reference sequence). The V end was cut by 5 bases, the J end by 5 bases, with 19 bases between. The CDR3 runs to 15 residues. The CDR3 DNA reads TGTGCCAGTAGTTCGTCCTCCGGGACCTACCACGAGCAGTACTTC. Amino acid sequence: CASSSSSGTYHEQYF.

The chain uses TRBV7-7 and TRBJ2-1, with 8 bases matching TRBD1. The ends lost 5 bases at V and 0 bases at J; junction bases unmatched: 3. Per the germline V gene, CDR1 is SSHAT and CDR2 is FNYEAQ (reference sequence). This CDR3 contains 15 residues. CDR3 in amino acids: CASSHGQGSYNEQFF. The DNA of the CDR3 is TGTGCCAGCAGCCACGGACAGGGCTCCTACAATGAGCAGTTCTTC.

The chain joins TRBV6-1 to TRBJ1-3; 8 bases map to TRBD1. CDR3 length: 12 residues. In germline, CDR1 is MNHNS, CDR2 SASEGT. Trimming took 11 bases from V and 4 from J; bases not matched to a gene: 4. CDR3 DNA sequence: TGTGCCCTCAGGGGGCCAGGAAACACCATATATTTT. Protein sequence: CALRGPGNTIYF.

This clone is categorized as medium-sized. The V call is TRBV2, the J call TRBJ2-2; D possibly corresponds to TRBD1 (6 bases). The V gene's germline CDR1 is SNHLY and CDR2 FYNNEI. The CDR3 is made up of 18 amino acids. V lost 1 base and J lost 2, with 17 bases in between. The CDR3 loop is CASSEGQVNLHNTGELFF. The CDR3 DNA sequence: TGTGCCAGCAGTGAAGGACAGGTAAACCTTCACAACACCGGGGAGCTGTTTTTT.

V gene TRBV9 combines with J gene TRBJ2-4, with D tentatively TRBD1 or TRBD2 (5 bases each). With 4 bases removed from V and 6 bases from J, the gap between germline ends came to 17 bases. Germline assignment: CDR1 SGDLS and CDR2 YYNGEE. There are 15 residues in the CDR3. CDR3 loop: CASSPNSGASNIQYF. Here the CDR3 DNA reads TGTGCCAGCAGCCCCAATTCCGGGGCCTCAAACATTCAGTACTTC. Complete variable domain (other parts from reference TRBV9 and TRBJ2-4): DSGVTQTPKHLITATGQRVTLRCSPRSGDLSVYWYQQSLDQGLQFLIQYYNGEERAKGNILERFSAQQFPDLHSELNLSSLELGDSALYFCASSPNSGASNIQYFGAGTRLSVL.

This clone was counted a few times. One base away lies a much larger clone, so this may be a sequencing read error. This chain connects TRBV6-6 to TRBJ1-1, with D unclear. Germline V gene data show CDR1 as MNHNY and CDR2 as SVGAGI (reference sequence). V was pared by 7 bases and J by 4 bases, with 7 bases between. The CDR3 spans 11 residues. The CDR3 here is CASIWGTEAFF. The CDR3 region has the DNA TGTGCCAGCATTTGGGGCACTGAAGCTTTCTTT.